Below, one T cell receptor beta chain is given with its context. The antigen remains undetermined. Time point described: baseline, week 1 (first vaccination visit). Treatment indicated: pre-vaccination baseline after standard-of-care therapy. The study enrolled donors with new WHO grade 3 or 4 IDH1-mutant, ATRX-lost astrocytomas. This record belongs to a study of a mutant IDH1 vaccine in newly diagnosed glioma. General study results and limits: Changes in the top peripheral T cell clonotypes seemingly had no bearing on pseudoprogression.

V shed 4 bases and J 7 bases; nucleotides not matched to a gene: 1. CDR3 length equals 14 residues. Germline V gene lookup returns CDR1 SEHNR and CDR2 FQNEAQ (reference sequence). The method was immunoSEQ multiplex PCR; TCRdb's version includes in-frame clones alone and lacks a portion of them. The sample shows around 92,000 clones, 83% of them seen only once. The TCR comes from a woman between 45 and 60 years old with glioma. The sequencing used PBMCs, collected from a glioma patient treated with radiotherapy, temozolomide or both. V gene TRBV7-9 combines with J gene TRBJ1-6; 10 positions agree with TRBD1. In DNA, the CDR3 is TGTGCCAGCAGCTCGACAGGGGGCAATTCACCCCTCCACTTT. Translation: CASSSTGGNSPLHF.